The 26 T cell receptor beta chains below were found in one sample sequenced in a study of blood T cell repertoires in COVID-19. The repertoire was sequenced with immunoSEQ multiplex PCR; TCRdb's copy has only in-frame clones and lacks some. Found here are about 290,000 clones, about 89% of them singletons; the top ten hold about 4.6%. The sequenced sample consisted of peripheral blood. The source of these receptors is a man aged 40-49 years with acute or convalescent COVID-19.

The chain couples TRBV6-5 to TRBJ1-5, with D maybe TRBD1 (5 bases). CDR3 length: 14 residues. Trimming stripped 5 bases from V and 2 bases from J, with 10 bases between. Looked up from germline, CDR1 is MNHEY and CDR2 is SVGAGI. The CDR3 coding sequence is TGTGCCAGCAGTCAGGGTTACGGCAATCAGCCCCAGCATTTT. It translates to CASSQGYGNQPQHF.

The rearrangement joins TRBV29-1 to TRBJ2-2; 8 bases agree with TRBD1. This CDR3 spans 13 amino acids. In germline, CDR1 is SQVTM, CDR2 ANQGSEA. J lost 4 bases, V lost 6 bases, and 4 bases had no gene match. As DNA, the CDR3 is TGCAGCGTGTGGACAGGGTCCACCGGGGAGCTGTTTTTT. Protein product: CSVWTGSTGELFF.

The V call is TRBV29-1, the J call TRBJ1-2; no reliable D call. Trimming shortened V by 5 bases and J by 4 bases, and 17 bases separated the two germline ends. The germline gives CDR1 SQVTM, CDR2 ANQGSEA. CDR3 length: 14 residues. The CDR3 is CSVRHTSAGYGYTF. The CDR3 bases are TGCAGCGTTCGGCATACCTCCGCGGGCTATGGCTACACCTTC.

This chain uses TRBV5-1 with TRBJ2-3, with TRBD2 matching 13 bases. Germline CDR1 is SGHRS and CDR2 is YFSETQ. The CDR3 consists of 19 residues. The V and J ends lost 6 bases and 2 bases, in that order; junction bases with no gene match: 15. The CDR3 protein is CASTPGLAGAHYYTDTQYF. In DNA form, the CDR3 reads TGCGCCAGCACCCCCGGACTAGCGGGGGCCCACTATTACACAGATACGCAGTATTTT.

The chain recombines TRBV21-1 with TRBJ2-1; the table's D call TRBD2 went unverified against the DNA. TRBV21-1 is a pseudogene locus. The CDR3 totals 16 residues. DNA of the CDR3: TGTGCCAGCAGCTTAAGGGGAGGACCCCGCCACAATGAGCAGTTCTTC. It encodes CASSLRGGPRHNEQFF.

This clone appeared a few times. The J gene is TRBJ1-2, the V gene TRBV6-5; 11 nucleotides align to TRBD1. J was trimmed by 4 bases and V by 5 bases; bases with no gene match: 6. The CDR3 covers 15 residues. Germline lookup yields CDR1 MNHEY and CDR2 SVGAGI. In DNA form, the CDR3 reads TGTGCCAGCAGTCTTCGGACAGGGGGCACCTATGGCTACACCTTC. Translated, it gives CASSLRTGGTYGYTF.

This clone was recorded once. The gene calls are TRBV4-1 and TRBJ2-1; 10 bases align to TRBD2. The CDR3 loop spans 17 amino acids. V gave up 3 bases and J gave up 7 bases; unmatched junction bases: 12. Per the germline V gene, CDR1 is MGHRA and CDR2 is YSYEKL. CDR3 DNA sequence: TGCGCCAGCAGCCACGGATCCCTTCTAGCGGGGGATAATGAGCAGTTCTTC. Residues: CASSHGSLLAGDNEQFF.

The chain combines TRBV6-5 with TRBJ2-1, with TRBD1 matching over 8 bases. This CDR3 is 15 amino acids long. In germline, CDR1 is MNHEY, CDR2 SVGAGI. J gave up 4 bases and V 7 bases, and 9 bases lay outside the gene matches. CDR3 amino acids: CASTTGTGLYNEQFF. CDR3 sequence (DNA): TGTGCCAGCACTACCGGGACAGGACTATACAATGAGCAGTTCTTC.

The rearrangement uses TRBV10-1 and TRBJ2-1; possibly TRBD2 for D (6 bases). Trimming removed 4 bases at V and 0 bases at J, with 10 bases between. CDR3 length: 15 residues. In germline, CDR1 is WNHNN, CDR2 SYGVQD (reference sequence). The CDR3 protein is CASSGLASSYNEQFF. The CDR3 coding sequence is TGCGCCAGCAGTGGTCTAGCGAGCTCCTACAATGAGCAGTTCTTC.

The rearrangement links TRBV6-5 to TRBJ1-6, with TRBD1 matching over 7 bases. The CDR3 spans 15 residues. After removal of 7 bases from V and 9 bases from J, the junction contained 12 bases not matched to a gene. Germline lookup yields CDR1 MNHEY and CDR2 SVGAGI. CDR3 in DNA: TGTGCCAGCAACCCCATGGGGGACAGCCGTTCACCCCTCCACTTT. Translating it yields CASNPMGDSRSPLHF.

The genes are TRBV10-1 and TRBJ2-2, with 11 bases matching TRBD2. This CDR3 comprises 15 residues. V lost 2 bases and J lost 7; bases outside the gene matches: 3. Germline V gene data show CDR1 as WNHNN and CDR2 as SYGVQD (reference sequence). The CDR3 loop is CASSELAGGIGELFF. In nucleotides, the CDR3 is TGCGCCAGCAGTGAGCTAGCGGGGGGTATCGGGGAGCTGTTTTTT.

The DNA for the CDR3 is TGCGCCAGCAGCTTGGCCAGAAAGGGAGAAAACACTGAAGCTTTCTTT. Its translation is CASSLARKGENTEAFF. This sequence joins TRBV5-1 and TRBJ1-1; D is ambiguous. Germline V gives CDR1 SGHRS, CDR2 YFSETQ. The V end was cut by 0 bases, the J end by 2 bases, with 14 bases between. The CDR3 length is 16 residues.

The chain uses TRBV15 and TRBJ1-4; 8 nucleotides align to TRBD1. V was pared by 3 bases and J by 5 bases, with 5 bases of the junction left unmatched. Germline CDR1 LNHNV, CDR2 YYDKDF (reference sequence). This CDR3 has 15 amino acids. The chain's CDR3 is CATSSLQGENEKLFF. CDR3 coding DNA: TGTGCCACCAGCAGCTTACAGGGGGAAAATGAAAAACTGTTTTTT.

The rearrangement links TRBV11-1 to TRBJ2-3, with 13 bases lining up with TRBD2. Trimming removed 5 bases from V and 8 bases from J; junction bases left unmatched: 10. The CDR3 totals 16 residues. The germline V gene has CDR1 SGHAT and CDR2 FQDESV (reference sequence). The CDR3 sequence is CASSAGLAGVLGTQYF. CDR3 nucleotide sequence: TGTGCCAGCAGCGCCGGACTAGCGGGGGTCCTTGGTACGCAGTATTTT.

This clone was counted only a few times. This chain connects TRBV2 to TRBJ1-5; 7 nucleotides align to TRBD1. The trim removed 2 bases at V and 8 bases at J, leaving 15 bases unmatched. This CDR3 contains 17 residues. Germline loops: CDR1 SNHLY, CDR2 FYNNEI. CDR3 sequence reads: CASSERGLDPGGKPQHF. CDR3 nucleotides: TGTGCCAGCAGTGAAAGGGGGCTCGACCCTGGGGGCAAGCCCCAGCATTTT.

The V gene is TRBV28, the J gene TRBJ1-5; weak D call: TRBD1 (5 bases). The CDR3 covers 14 residues. The germline V gene has CDR1 MDHEN and CDR2 SYDVKM. The ends were cut back, 3 bases at V and 7 bases at J, with 13 bases in the middle. The CDR3 DNA is TGTGCCAGCAGTTTGGGGCGGAGTGGGCAGCCCCAGCATTTT. Its protein is CASSLGRSGQPQHF.

The chain couples TRBV5-1 to TRBJ1-4, with a weak D call TRBD1 (6 bases). Looked up from germline, CDR1 is SGHRS and CDR2 is YFSETQ. This CDR3 spans 15 amino acids. Trimming pared 4 bases from V and 3 bases from J, leaving 13 bases between. CDR3 amino acids: CASSPKGQPNEKLFF. The CDR3 region has the DNA TGCGCCAGCAGCCCTAAAGGACAGCCTAATGAAAAACTGTTTTTT.

The J gene is TRBJ1-6, the V gene TRBV19, with D possibly being TRBD1 (6 bases). This CDR3 is 16 amino acids long. The V gene lost 6 bases and the J gene lost 0 bases, with 12 bases spanning the gap. CDR1 and CDR2 from the germline V gene are LNHDA and SQIVND (reference sequence). CDR3 residues: CASSPTGNSYNSPLHF. The CDR3 region has the DNA TGTGCCAGTAGCCCTACAGGGAACTCCTATAATTCACCCCTCCACTTT.

This clone was seen a few times. This chain uses TRBV5-5 with TRBJ1-5, with a tentative D call TRBD1 (6 bases). Germline lookup yields CDR1 SGHKS and CDR2 YYEKEE (reference sequence). The CDR3 covers 17 residues. V lost 0 bases, J lost 1 base, and 14 bases lay in between. DNA for the CDR3: TGTGCCAGCAGCTTGGCTATTCCCAGGGGAAGCAATCAGCCCCAGCATTTT. Amino acid sequence: CASSLAIPRGSNQPQHF.

The chain joins TRBV10-1 to TRBJ2-7; 7 positions agree with TRBD1. Germline CDR1 is WNHNN and CDR2 is SYGVQD (reference sequence). CDR3 length equals 14 residues. Trimming cost V 4 bases and J 9 bases; bases outside gene matches: 12. The CDR3 DNA reads TGCGCCAGCAGTGGAGACAGGGCTACCAAATGGCAGTACTTC. This gives the protein CASSGDRATKWQYF.

This chain joins TRBV10-1 and TRBJ2-1; D uncertain. Germline V gene lookup returns CDR1 WNHNN and CDR2 SYGVQD (reference sequence). V lost 3 bases and J lost 7, with 22 bases in between. The CDR3 sequence is 17 residues long. The CDR3 region has the DNA TGCGCCAGCAGTGACACGGAAGGATCCGGAGTCGTAAATGAGCAGTTCTTC. It codes for CASSDTEGSGVVNEQFF.

This chain uses TRBV30 with TRBJ1-1, with D possibly matching TRBD1 (5 bases). Germline V gene lookup returns CDR1 GTSNPN and CDR2 SVGIG (reference sequence). The CDR3 spans 15 residues. Between the trimmed V and J ends, which lost 3 bases and 4 bases, there was a span of 18 bases. The CDR3 loop reads CAWSLQGLRITEAFF. CDR3 DNA sequence: TGTGCCTGGAGCCTTCAGGGATTGAGGATCACTGAAGCTTTCTTT.

CDR3 region: CASSQVAGSANYGYTF. CDR3 in DNA: TGTGCCAGCAGCCAAGTTGCAGGGTCGGCTAACTATGGCTACACCTTC. V usage is TRBV3-1 (or the pseudogene TRBV3-2) and J usage is TRBJ1-2; tentatively, D is TRBD1 (5 bases). The CDR3 loop spans 16 amino acids. Trimming removed 1 base from V and 0 bases from J, with 12 bases in between. Per germline, CDR1 LGHDT and CDR2 YNNKEL (reference sequence).

This rearrangement joins TRBV4-2 to TRBJ1-3; 12 nucleotides line up with TRBD1. There are 14 residues in the CDR3. V shed 8 bases, J shed 6 bases, and the junction held 5 bases outside the gene matches. Germline V gene sequence: CDR1 LGHNA, CDR2 YNFKEQ. The CDR3 region is CASGDRGRENTIYF. The CDR3 region has the DNA TGTGCCAGCGGGGACAGGGGGCGCGAAAACACCATATATTTT.

V gene TRBV13 combines with J gene TRBJ2-1; D is perhaps TRBD1 (7 bases). V was cut by 7 bases and J by 7 bases, with 17 bases left in between. CDR1 and CDR2 from the germline V gene are PRHDT and FYEKMQ (reference sequence). The CDR3 loop spans 14 amino acids. The CDR3 sequence: CASTAGTVNNEQFF. As DNA, the CDR3 is TGTGCCAGCACCGCGGGGACAGTAAATAATGAGCAGTTCTTC.

This sequence joins TRBV5-8 and TRBJ1-1, with D possibly matching TRBD1 (5 bases). CDR3 length: 12 residues. Germline CDR1 reads SGHTS; CDR2 reads YDEGEE. V lost 1 base to trimming and J lost 11 bases, with 12 bases between them. CDR3 loop: CASSLNAGRAFF. CDR3 nucleotide sequence: TGTGCCAGCAGCTTGAATGCAGGGAGGGCTTTCTTT.